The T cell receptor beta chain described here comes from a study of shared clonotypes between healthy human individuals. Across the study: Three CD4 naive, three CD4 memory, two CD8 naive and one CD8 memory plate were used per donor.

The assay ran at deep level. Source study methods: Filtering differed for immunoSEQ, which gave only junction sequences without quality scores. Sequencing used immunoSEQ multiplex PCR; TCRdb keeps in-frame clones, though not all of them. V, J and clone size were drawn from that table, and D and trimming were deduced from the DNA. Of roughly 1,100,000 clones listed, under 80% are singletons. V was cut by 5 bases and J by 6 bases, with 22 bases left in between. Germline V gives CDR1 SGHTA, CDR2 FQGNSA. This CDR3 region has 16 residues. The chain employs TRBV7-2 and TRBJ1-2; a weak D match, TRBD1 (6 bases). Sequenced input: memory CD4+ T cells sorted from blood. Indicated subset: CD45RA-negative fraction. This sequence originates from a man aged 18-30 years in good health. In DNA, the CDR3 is TGTGCCAGCAGCCCCTTCGTTCACAGGGCGCTGGATGGCTACACCTTC. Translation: CASSPFVHRALDGYTF.